This T cell receptor (beta chain) came from a study of blood T cell repertoires in COVID-19. Study as a whole: The samples span acute and convalescent COVID-19 from the United States, Italy and Spain. In each case, the material was cDNA or gDNA derived from T cells, B-cell-depleted T cells, or PBMCs.

Trimming took 2 bases from V and 5 from J, leaving 15 bases between them. Per the germline V gene, CDR1 is GTSNPN and CDR2 is SVGIG (reference sequence). This CDR3 is 14 amino acids long. Here immunoSEQ multiplex PCR was the method, and the copy in TCRdb shows in-frame clones only, minus some. Among about 140,000 clones listed, over 80% were seen once. Material for sequencing was peripheral blood. V is TRBV30 and J is TRBJ1-2; TRBD1 is a possible D gene (6 bases). This clonotype was obtained from a woman aged 45-65 years with acute or convalescent COVID-19. This CDR3 is CAWSNLGARYGYTF. The CDR3 DNA follows: TGTGCCTGGAGTAACCTGGGGGCCCGGTATGGCTACACCTTC.